This T cell receptor (beta chain) emerged from a study of human T cells and chemical hapten exposure. General study findings and limits: DPC sensitization produced no change in TCRs with frequency above 1 in 1000. Controls had significantly fewer large CDR3 similarity clusters than were formed by expanded TCRs.

The time point was: pre-sensitization, week 0. Treatment defined: therapeutic diphenylcyclopropenone sensitization with weekly scalp DPC. Before extraction, the whole blood was not fractionated, and total RNA was taken from it. The donor pool consisted of alopecia patients aged 18 to 70 years, considered suitable for DPC. TCRdb re-called the RACE reads with MiXCR, one entry per CDR3 protein. The sample has roughly 34,000 distinct CDR3 sequences; about a tenth are singletons. This CDR3 region has 14 residues. The V and J ends lost 3 bases and 2 bases respectively, with 9 bases between them. CDR1 and CDR2 (germline): MNHEY, SMNVEV (reference sequence). This clonotype was counted ten times or more. What it binds is not known.

The chain joins TRBV27 to TRBJ2-3; D is unresolved. This material consisted of whole blood, taken in connection with sensitization to the hapten diphenylcyclopropenone (DPC). The TCR sequence derives from a middle-aged man with alopecia areata. Some clones in this sample may be carry-over from other donors' samples. The CDR3 DNA reads TGTGCCAGCAGTTTGTCCCAAGACACAGATACGCAGTATTTT. The encoded protein is CASSLSQDTDTQYF.